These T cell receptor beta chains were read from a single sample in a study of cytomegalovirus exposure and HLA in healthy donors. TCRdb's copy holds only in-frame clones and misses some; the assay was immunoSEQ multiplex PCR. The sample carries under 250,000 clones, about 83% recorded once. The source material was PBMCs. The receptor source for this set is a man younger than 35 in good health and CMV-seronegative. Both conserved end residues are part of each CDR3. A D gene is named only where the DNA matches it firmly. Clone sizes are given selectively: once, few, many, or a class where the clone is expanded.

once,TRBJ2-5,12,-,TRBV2,CAERTDQETQYF,TGTGCCGAAAGGACAGACCAAGAGACCCAGTACTTC
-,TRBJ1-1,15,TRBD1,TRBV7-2,CASRIRQGGNTEAFF,TGTGCCAGCAGGATCAGACAGGGCGGTAACACTGAAGCTTTCTTT
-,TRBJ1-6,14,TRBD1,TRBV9,CASSVGQGNSPLHF,TGTGCCAGCAGCGTGGGACAGGGGAATTCACCCCTCCACTTT
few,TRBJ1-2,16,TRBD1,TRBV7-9,CASSSPLTGGELFYTF,TGTGCCAGCAGCTCTCCACTCACAGGGGGCGAACTCTTCTACACCTTC
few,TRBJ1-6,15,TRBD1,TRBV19,CASSAFGQGPSPLHF,TGTGCCAGTAGTGCCTTTGGACAGGGGCCTTCACCCCTCCACTTT
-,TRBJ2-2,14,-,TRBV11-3,CASSSKRATGELFF,TGTGCCAGCAGCTCTAAAAGAGCCACCGGGGAGCTGTTTTTT
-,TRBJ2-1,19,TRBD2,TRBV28,CASSFLWLAGGMTYNEQFF,TGTGCCAGCAGTTTTCTCTGGCTAGCGGGGGGTATGACCTACAATGAGCAGTTCTTC
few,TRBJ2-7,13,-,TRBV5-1,CASPPGPPYEQYF,TGCGCCAGCCCCCCAGGTCCTCCCTACGAGCAGTACTTC
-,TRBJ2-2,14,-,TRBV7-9,CASSARSDTGELFF,TGTGCCAGCAGCGCCCGGTCGGACACCGGGGAGCTGTTTTTT
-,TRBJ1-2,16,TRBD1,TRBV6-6,CASSSRTGYFIWGYTF,TGTGCCAGCAGCTCGAGGACAGGGTACTTTATTTGGGGCTACACCTTC
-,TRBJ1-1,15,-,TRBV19,CASSIRGAGNTEAFF,TGTGCCAGTAGTATCCGGGGGGCGGGGAACACTGAAGCTTTCTTT
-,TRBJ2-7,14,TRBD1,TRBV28,CASSLVGQGDEQYF,TGTGCCAGCAGTTTGGTGGGACAGGGGGACGAGCAGTACTTC
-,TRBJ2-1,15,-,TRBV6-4,CASSVGGDNYNEQFF,TGTGCCAGCAGCGTAGGGGGGGACAACTACAATGAGCAGTTCTTC
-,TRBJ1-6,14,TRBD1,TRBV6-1,CASRYGTGSSPLHF,TGTGCCAGCAGATATGGGACAGGGTCTTCACCCCTCCACTTT
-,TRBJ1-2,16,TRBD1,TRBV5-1,CASTTQPGGLDYGYTF,TGCGCCAGCACCACTCAACCAGGGGGCCTGGACTATGGCTACACCTTC
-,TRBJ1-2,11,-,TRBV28,CASRQGNGYTF,TGTGCCAGCCGCCAGGGTAATGGCTACACCTTC
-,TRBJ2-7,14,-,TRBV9,CALGGSGNSYEQYF,TGTGCCTTGGGGGGTAGCGGAAACTCCTACGAGCAGTACTTC
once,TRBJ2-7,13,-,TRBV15,CATSADSSYEQYF,TGTGCCACCAGCGCTGACAGTTCCTACGAGCAGTACTTC
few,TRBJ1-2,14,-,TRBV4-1,CASSQDRGFYGYTF,TGCGCCAGCAGCCAAGACAGGGGTTTCTATGGCTACACCTTC
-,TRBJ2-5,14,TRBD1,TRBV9,CASSDRDSQETQYF,TGTGCCAGCAGCGACCGGGACAGTCAAGAGACCCAGTACTTC
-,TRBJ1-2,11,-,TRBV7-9,CASSLDFGYTF,TGTGCCAGCAGCTTAGACTTTGGCTACACCTTC
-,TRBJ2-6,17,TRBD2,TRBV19,CASSTSGGATGANVLTF,TGTGCCAGTAGTACTAGCGGGGGGGCCACTGGGGCCAACGTCCTGACTTTC
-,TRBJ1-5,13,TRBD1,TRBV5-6,CASSRTGKQPQHF,TGTGCCAGCAGCAGGACAGGGAAGCAGCCCCAGCATTTT